Detailed here is one TCR beta chain. The CDR3 has 16 amino acids. CDR1 and CDR2 (germline): MGHRA, YSYEKL. Deletions cut 4 bases from V and 0 bases from J, with 12 bases between. Authors' methods: Amplification of reference gene primers was used by the study to estimate nucleated cell counts. Measured with immunoSEQ multiplex PCR; TCRdb has only the in-frame clones, and not every one. For V, J and clone size, that table is used; D and trimming come from the DNA. The sample includes about 150,000 clones, about four fifths of them seen just once. This sample was included in a study of blood T cell repertoires in COVID-19. Study summary: PBMCs, B-cell-depleted T cells, or T cells provided the cDNA or gDNA that made up the material.

This receptor was identified in a man aged 50-59 years who had recovered from COVID-19. What was sequenced was PBMCs or T cells enriched from blood (not recorded which). The gene calls are TRBV4-1 and TRBJ2-2; D gene unclear. The CDR3 DNA is TGCGCCAGCAGCCTTCGGGTTGGAGCGAACACCGGGGAGCTGTTTTTT. Residues: CASSLRVGANTGELFF.